This is a list of T cell receptor beta chains from one sample in a study of T cells after posttransplantation cyclophosphamide. Repertoires were generated with immunoSEQ multiplex PCR, while TCRdb's copy carries only in-frame clones and drops some. Of approximately 3,900 clones listed, roughly 70% are singletons. The material sequenced was memory CD8+ T cells sorted from blood. These receptors originate from a man aged 50-60 years. Each CDR3 is given with its conserved first and last residue. D genes are given only for firm matches. Not all rows give a size; the values are once, few, many and, for expanded clones, a class.

>TRBV10-2|TRBJ2-1|-|TRBD2
CASKGAGEVEEQFF
TGCGCCAGCAAAGGAGCGGGAGAAGTGGAAGAGCAGTTCTTC
>TRBV9|TRBJ2-5|-|-
CASSVDGGWTQYF
TGTGCCAGCAGCGTAGATGGGGGCTGGACCCAGTACTTC
>TRBV7-6|TRBJ1-1|-|-
CASSPRQGGRTTEAFF
TGTGCCAGCAGCCCCCGGCAGGGAGGTAGAACAACTGAAGCTTTCTTT
>TRBV9|TRBJ2-7|-|TRBD2
CASSPRLAPEQYF
TGTGCCAGCAGCCCCAGACTAGCGCCCGAGCAGTACTTC
>TRBV4-3|TRBJ2-2|-|-
CASSQYIPGELFF
TGCGCCAGCAGCCAATATATCCCGGGGGAGCTGTTTTTT
>TRBV6-6|TRBJ2-1|few|TRBD1
CASSYGTGSYNEQFF
TGTGCCAGCAGTTATGGGACAGGGAGCTACAATGAGCAGTTCTTC
>TRBV10-3|TRBJ2-7|-|TRBD1
CAISEGGQEVYEQYF
TGTGCCATCAGTGAAGGCGGACAGGAGGTCTACGAGCAGTACTTC
>TRBV23-1|TRBJ2-1|-|-
CASRRRGEQFF
TGCGCCAGCAGGAGAAGGGGCGAGCAGTTCTTC
>TRBV29-1|TRBJ1-2|-|-
CSVEGIGGGYTF
TGCAGCGTTGAGGGCATAGGAGGAGGCTACACCTTC
>TRBV13|TRBJ2-2|-|TRBD2
CASSSGTRVAGELFF
TGTGCCAGCAGCTCCGGGACTAGGGTTGCCGGGGAGCTGTTTTTT
>TRBV5-1|TRBJ1-2|-|TRBD1
CASSLAGGGYGYTF
TGCGCCAGCAGCTTGGCAGGGGGCGGGTATGGCTACACCTTC
>TRBV7-9|TRBJ2-2|-|-
CASSLLDSWELFF
TGTGCCAGCAGCTTACTAGATTCGTGGGAGCTGTTTTTT
>TRBV27|TRBJ2-7|-|TRBD1
CASRDRLSYEQYF
TGTGCCAGCAGGGACAGGCTCTCCTACGAGCAGTACTTC